Here is one TCR beta chain with its context. Study processing details: Amplification of reference gene primers provided the estimated nucleated cell counts. Produced via immunoSEQ multiplex PCR; TCRdb's table is partial and in-frame only. V, J and clone size reflect that table, while D and trimming were determined from the DNA. The table has a few hundred thousand clones, more than 85% seen once. These data belong to a study of blood T cell repertoires in COVID-19. Study-level information: Sites across the United States, Italy and Spain contributed samples from acute and convalescent COVID-19. T cells, B-cell-depleted T cells, or PBMCs supplied cDNA or gDNA.

The length of the CDR3 is 13 residues. Trimming stripped 3 bases from V and 2 bases from J, with 7 bases between. Germline V gene sequence: CDR1 LNHDA, CDR2 SQIVND (reference sequence). The sequenced sample was peripheral blood. The V gene is TRBV19, the J gene TRBJ1-1; D is unclear. The sequence derives from a man aged 55 to 70 with acute or convalescent COVID-19. The CDR3 region has the DNA TGTGCCAGTAGTATCACAACCAACACTGAAGCTTTCTTT. It yields the protein CASSITTNTEAFF. The whole variable domain, remainder taken from reference TRBV19 and TRBJ1-1, is DGGITQSPKYLFRKEGQNVTLSCEQNLNHDAMYWYRQDPGQGLRLIYYSQIVNDFQKGDIAEGYSVSREKKESFPLTVTSAQKNPTAFYLCASSITTNTEAFFGQGTRLTVV.